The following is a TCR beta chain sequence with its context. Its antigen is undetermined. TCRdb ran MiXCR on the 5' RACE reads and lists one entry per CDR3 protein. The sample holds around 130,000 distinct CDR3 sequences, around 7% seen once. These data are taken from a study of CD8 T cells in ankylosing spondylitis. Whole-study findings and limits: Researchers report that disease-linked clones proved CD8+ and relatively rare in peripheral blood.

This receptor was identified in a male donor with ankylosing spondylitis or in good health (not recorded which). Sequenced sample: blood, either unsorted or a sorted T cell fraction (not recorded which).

The CDR3 DNA reads TGCGCCAGCAGCTTGGCCGTTGGGATTAATGAAGCTTTCTTT. It is translated as CASSLAVGINEAFF. The chain is built from TRBV5-1 and TRBJ1-1; D ambiguous. Germline V gene lookup returns CDR1 SGHRS and CDR2 YFSETQ. The CDR3 runs 14 residues. V lost 0 bases and J 7 bases, leaving 13 bases between the germline ends.